This entry describes one TCR beta chain. Its antigen is unidentified. The study made its TRB cDNA libraries by 5' RACE, adding UMI labels. TCRdb re-called the 5' RACE reads; every CDR3 protein appears as one record, without DNA. The listing contains some 130,000 distinct CDR3 sequences. The CDR3 is 15 residues long. Germline V gives CDR1 SQVTM, CDR2 ANQGSEA. The source of the sample is a study of CXCR3-negative and CXCR3-positive naive CD8 T cells. General study results and limits: CXCR3-positive naive cells carried more hydrophobic TRB CDR3s than CXCR3-negative ones.

Sequenced material: naive CXCR3+ CD8+ T cells from blood. Noted subset: CD45RO-CCR7+CD27+CD95- naive CD8+ T cells expressing CXCR3 (TNR3+). The TCR was taken from a human donor in good health. Some clones in this sample may be carry-over from other donors' samples. The J gene is TRBJ2-3, the V gene TRBV29-1; without DNA, the TCRdb call of TRBD2 cannot be checked. The chain's CDR3 is CSVNPVAGGTDTQYF.